The entry below gives a single T cell receptor beta chain sequence along with its context. The CDR3 is cut off 3 residues early in the read; its end comes from the germline J gene. MY09/MY11 PCR detected cervical HPV DNA; dot-blot assigned genotypes. The sample comes from a study of T cells in women clearing cervical HPV infection. Study-level information: Case blood was drawn when the lesion was first found; control blood after infection became undetectable.

Germline-derived CDR1 and CDR2 are LGHNT and FRNRAP. V was trimmed by 4 bases and J by 2 bases, leaving 7 bases between them. The CDR3 is 13 amino acids. The protocol was immunoSEQ multiplex PCR, while the TCRdb copy is restricted to in-frame clones and leaves out a portion. The sample table sets out roughly 25,000 clones. V is TRBV12-5 and J is TRBJ2-3; D is ambiguous. Sequences were obtained from blood buffy coat. The TCR sequence derives from a woman aged 18 to 75 with a cervical HPV16 infection that either progressed to CIN3+ or cleared (not recorded which). The CDR3 bases that were read are TGTGCTAGTGGTTCGACTTACACAGATACG. It translates to CASGSTYTDT. The CDR3 reads in full as CASGSTYTDTQYF.